This T cell receptor beta chain was retrieved from a study of blood T cells in healthy people across ages. Notes on the study in general: Donors of long life had a larger count of naive CD4+ cells and greater diversity than aged donors.

Using a J-beta primer mix together with a sample-barcoded 5' primer, a second PCR was run for roughly 6 to 12 cycles. Every cDNA molecule carried a tag from a template-switch adaptor bearing 12 random nucleotides. TCRdb re-called the 5' RACE reads with MiXCR, one entry per CDR3 protein. The sample contains fewer than 950,000 distinct CDR3 sequences, 40% to 65% of which appear only once. Trimming removed 4 bases from V and 11 bases from J; junction bases left unmatched: 8. The CDR3 loop spans 13 amino acids. Germline V gives CDR1 SGDLS, CDR2 YYNGEE. This clonotype has more than one count but fewer than ten. What it binds is unknown.

V gene TRBV9 combines with J gene TRBJ2-1; 8 bases agree with TRBD2. The sequence came from an older man in good health. Sequenced: blood. The chain's CDR3 is CASSSPSGLKQFF. The CDR3 coding sequence is TGTGCCAGCAGCAGTCCTAGCGGGCTCAAGCAGTTCTTC.